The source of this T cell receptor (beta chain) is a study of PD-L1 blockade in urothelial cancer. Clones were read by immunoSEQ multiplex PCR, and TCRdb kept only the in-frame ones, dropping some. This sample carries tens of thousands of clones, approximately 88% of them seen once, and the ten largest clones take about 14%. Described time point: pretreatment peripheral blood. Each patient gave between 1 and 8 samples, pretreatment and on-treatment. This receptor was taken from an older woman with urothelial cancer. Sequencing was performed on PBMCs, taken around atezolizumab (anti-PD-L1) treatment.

The CDR3 loop is CASSLVPSSTIYF. CDR3 in DNA: TGTGCCAGCAGCTTAGTACCCAGTTCCACCATATATTTT. The rearrangement uses TRBV11-2 and TRBJ1-3; D unresolved. The length of the CDR3 is 13 residues. The V end lost 1 base, the J end lost 9 bases, and 10 bases lay between the germline ends. The V gene's germline CDR1 is SGHAT and CDR2 FQNNGV. The complete variable domain, with remaining parts taken from reference TRBV11-2 and TRBJ1-3, reads EAGVAQSPRYKIIEKRQSVAFWCNPISGHATLYWYQQILGQGPKLLIQFQNNGVVDDSQLPKDRFSAERLKGVDSTLKIQPAKLEDSAVYLCASSLVPSSTIYFGEGSWLTVV.